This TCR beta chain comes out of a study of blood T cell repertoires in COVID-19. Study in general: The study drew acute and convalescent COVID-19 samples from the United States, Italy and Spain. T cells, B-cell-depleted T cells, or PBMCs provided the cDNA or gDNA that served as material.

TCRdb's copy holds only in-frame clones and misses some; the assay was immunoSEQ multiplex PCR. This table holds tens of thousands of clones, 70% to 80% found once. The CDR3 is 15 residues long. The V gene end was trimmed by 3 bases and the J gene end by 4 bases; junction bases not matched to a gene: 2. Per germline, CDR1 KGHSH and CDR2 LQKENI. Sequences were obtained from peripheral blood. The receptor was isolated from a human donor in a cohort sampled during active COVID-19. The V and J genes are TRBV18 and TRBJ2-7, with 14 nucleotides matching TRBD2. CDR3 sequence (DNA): TGTGCCAGCTCACCTGGGACTAGCGGGAGTTACGAGCAGTACTTC. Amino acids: CASSPGTSGSYEQYF. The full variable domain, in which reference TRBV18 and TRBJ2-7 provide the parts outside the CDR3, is NAGVMQNPRHLVRRRGQEARLRCSPMKGHSHVYWYRQLPEEGLKFMVYLQKENIIDESGMPKERFSAEFPKEGPSILRIQQVVRGDSAAYFCASSPGTSGSYEQYFGPGTRLTVT.